Sequencing of this T cell receptor beta chain was carried out in a study of blood T cells in healthy people across ages. Study findings and constraints: More naive CD4+ cells and higher diversity marked long-lived donors relative to aged donors.

A minimum of 6.5 million PBMCs was isolated per sample. Total RNA, at least 5.5 micrograms per sample, came from PBMCs. This clonotype was seen a handful of times. Its antigen is unknown. A sample-barcoded 5' primer and a J-beta primer mix were used in a second PCR of roughly 7 to 11 cycles. A template-switch adaptor with 12 random nucleotides tagged each cDNA molecule. Each CDR3 protein is one row after TCRdb ran MiXCR on the 5' RACE reads. The table records approximately 830,000 distinct CDR3 sequences, approximately 59% of them present only once. Germline V gene lookup returns CDR1 LGHNA and CDR2 YSLEER. CDR3 length: 16 amino acids. V lost 1 base to trimming and J lost 0 bases; unmatched junction nucleotides: 0.

The receptor was derived from a man under 40 in good health. Sequenced input: blood. The chain carries TRBV4-3 and TRBJ2-3, with 11 bases lining up with TRBD2. The CDR3 coding sequence is TGCGCCAGCAGCCAAGGACTAGCGGGGAGCACAGATACGCAGTATTTT. Translating it yields CASSQGLAGSTDTQYF.